The 18 T cell receptor beta chains presented below share a single source sample, sequenced in a study of cytomegalovirus exposure and HLA in healthy donors. PCR employed 60 Vbeta and 13 Jbeta primers. Assay: immunoSEQ multiplex PCR; the TCRdb copy retains only in-frame clones and omits some. The data show 150,000 to 200,000 clones, approximately 83% seen once. The material sequenced was PBMCs. These receptors were collected from a man aged 18 to 30 in good health and CMV-seropositive.

This rearrangement joins TRBV5-6 to TRBJ2-3; 12 bases map to TRBD2. The V gene's germline CDR1 is SGHDT and CDR2 YYEEEE. Losses at the gene ends were 4 bases for V and 1 base for J; bases not matched to a gene: 4. CDR3 length: 16 residues. The CDR3 protein is CASSTTSGGRTDTQYF. DNA for the CDR3: TGTGCCAGCAGCACTACTAGCGGGGGGCGCACAGATACGCAGTATTTT.

The gene calls are TRBV7-8 and TRBJ2-5; 9 bases match TRBD2. The germline gives CDR1 SGHVS, CDR2 FQNEAQ. This CDR3 region has 15 residues. The V segment lost 1 base and the J segment 7 bases; nucleotides outside the gene matches: 7. CDR3 amino acids: CASSLGAGGSGTQYF. CDR3 DNA sequence: TGTGCCAGCAGCTTAGGGGCGGGGGGGTCCGGGACCCAGTACTTC.

This chain connects TRBV7-2 to TRBJ2-7; D is uncertain. V gave up 4 bases and J gave up 5 bases, with 15 bases separating them. Germline V gene sequence: CDR1 SGHTA, CDR2 FQGNSA. This CDR3 contains 14 residues. The CDR3 is CASSSIVASDEQYF. In DNA, the CDR3 is TGTGCCAGCAGCTCCATAGTGGCTAGTGACGAGCAGTACTTC.

This chain links TRBV25-1 with TRBJ2-1, with a tentative D call TRBD2 (6 bases). This CDR3 has 14 amino acids. The germline V gene encodes CDR1 MGHDK and CDR2 SYGVNS. Deletions cut 3 bases from V and 14 bases from J, with 20 bases between. The CDR3 DNA reads TGTGCCAGCAGTGAGGGGGGACCAAACCTACAAGAGTTCTTC. It is translated as CASSEGGPNLQEFF.

The chain joins TRBV18 to TRBJ1-1; D unresolved. Germline CDR1 reads KGHSH; CDR2 reads LQKENI. CDR3 length: 16 residues. Trimming stripped 1 base from V and 2 bases from J, with 14 bases between. CDR3 coding DNA: TGTGCCAGCTCACCACGCTGGGGAGGCGTTAACACTGAAGCTTTCTTT. Its protein product is CASSPRWGGVNTEAFF. The full variable domain, its missing parts supplied by reference TRBV18 and TRBJ1-1, is NAGVMQNPRHLVRRRGQEARLRCSPMKGHSHVYWYRQLPEEGLKFMVYLQKENIIDESGMPKERFSAEFPKEGPSILRIQQVVRGDSAAYFCASSPRWGGVNTEAFFGQGTRLTVV.

The V gene is TRBV5-4, the J gene TRBJ1-1, with 11 bases that match TRBD1. The CDR3 covers 19 residues. The germline V gene has CDR1 SGHNT and CDR2 YYREEE (reference sequence). J lost 5 bases, V lost 0 bases, and 15 bases had no gene match. The CDR3 protein is CASSLAPGQGARSTTEAFF. CDR3 nucleotides: TGTGCCAGCAGCTTGGCCCCCGGACAGGGGGCTAGGTCAACGACTGAAGCTTTCTTT.

The chain couples TRBV27 to TRBJ1-6; 9 nucleotides align to TRBD1. The CDR3 has 16 amino acids. In germline, CDR1 is MNHEY, CDR2 SMNVEV (reference sequence). Trimming removed 0 bases from V and 10 bases from J; junction bases left unmatched: 7. The CDR3 spells CASSLSRDREGSPLHF. In DNA, the CDR3 is TGTGCCAGCAGTTTATCGAGGGACAGGGAGGGATCACCCCTCCACTTT.

Of note for this clone: The junction departs from the called germline gene at one end, perhaps through a read error. Other DNA variants within this sample encode the same CDR3. This rearrangement joins TRBV6-5 to TRBJ1-2; unclear D gene. CDR3 length equals 16 residues. CDR1 and CDR2 (germline): MNHEY, SVGAGI. Here the CDR3 reads CASSYSKSPLVYGYTF. The CDR3, as DNA: TGCGCCAGCAGTTACTCGAAGTCTCCGTTAGTCTATGGCTACACCTTC.

The genes are TRBV5-1 and TRBJ2-3, with 8 positions matching TRBD2. Germline V gene lookup returns CDR1 SGHRS and CDR2 YFSETQ. Germline trimming cut 4 bases from V and 4 bases from J; bases unmatched to any gene: 14. CDR3 length: 17 amino acids. The CDR3 is CASSPLTGGADSDTQYF. CDR3 nucleotide sequence: TGCGCCAGCAGCCCACTTACCGGGGGGGCTGATTCAGATACGCAGTATTTT.

This sequence joins TRBV27 and TRBJ2-1; maybe TRBD1 (6 bases). The CDR3 has 11 residues. Germline CDR1 and CDR2: MNHEY and SMNVEV (reference sequence). V was pared by 8 bases and J by 12 bases, with 14 bases between. The CDR3 reads CASAQGTGQFF. The CDR3 coding sequence is TGTGCCAGCGCACAGGGAACGGGGCAGTTCTTC.

This chain connects TRBV9 to TRBJ2-2; 13 bases match TRBD2. Losses at the gene ends were 4 bases for V and 7 bases for J; bases not matched to a gene: 4. This CDR3 spans 15 amino acids. CDR1 is SGDLS, CDR2 YYNGEE, per germline. CDR3 coding DNA: TGTGCCAGCAGCACACTAGCGGGGGGGAACGGGGAGCTGTTTTTT. Its translation is CASSTLAGGNGELFF.

This sequence joins TRBV7-2 and TRBJ2-2; D is perhaps TRBD1 (6 bases). Germline CDR1 and CDR2: SGHTA and FQGNSA. This CDR3 spans 16 amino acids. Deletions cut 8 bases from V and 5 bases from J, with 21 bases between. The CDR3 loop reads CASWNRAVDRTGELFF. DNA for the CDR3: TGTGCCAGCTGGAACCGGGCCGTAGACAGGACCGGGGAGCTGTTTTTT.

V gene TRBV7-9 combines with J gene TRBJ2-1, with 11 bases matching TRBD2. Trimming removed 5 bases from V and 5 bases from J; junction bases left unmatched: 5. The CDR3 sequence is 15 residues long. Germline-derived CDR1 and CDR2 are SEHNR and FQNEAQ (reference sequence). The CDR3 spells CASSLGTSGDNEQFF. CDR3 DNA sequence: TGTGCCAGCAGCCTTGGGACTAGCGGAGACAATGAGCAGTTCTTC.

The V gene is TRBV18, the J gene TRBJ2-7, with 8 bases identical to TRBD2. With 6 bases clipped from V and 1 base from J, the junction kept 5 bases outside the gene matches. This CDR3 is built from 14 residues. CDR1 is KGHSH, CDR2 LQKENI, per germline. The CDR3 sequence: CASSTSGQSYEQYF. Here the CDR3 DNA reads TGTGCCAGCTCTACTAGCGGACAATCCTACGAGCAGTACTTC. The variable domain in full, with the rest retrieved from reference TRBV18 and TRBJ2-7, is NAGVMQNPRHLVRRRGQEARLRCSPMKGHSHVYWYRQLPEEGLKFMVYLQKENIIDESGMPKERFSAEFPKEGPSILRIQQVVRGDSAAYFCASSTSGQSYEQYFGPGTRLTVT.

This CDR3 reads CASSFTQPGSPLHF. CDR3 DNA sequence: TGTGCCAGCAGCTTTACACAGCCCGGTTCACCCCTCCACTTT. The genes are TRBV7-2 and TRBJ1-6; no clear D gene. Looked up from germline, CDR1 is SGHTA and CDR2 is FQGNSA. The CDR3 loop spans 14 amino acids. V lost 3 bases, J lost 9 bases, and 12 bases lay in between.

The J gene is TRBJ1-2, the V gene TRBV7-3; perhaps TRBD1 as D (5 bases). The germline gives CDR1 SGHTA, CDR2 FQGTGA. This CDR3 has 13 amino acids. V was cut by 2 bases and J by 8 bases, with 12 bases left in between. CDR3 loop: CASSLDRFSGYTF. The CDR3 bases are TGTGCCAGCAGCTTAGACAGATTCAGCGGCTACACCTTC.

This chain connects TRBV10-3 to TRBJ2-3, with D maybe TRBD2 (7 bases). Trimming stripped 10 bases from V and 2 bases from J, with 13 bases between. Germline CDR1 ENHRY, CDR2 SYGVKD. This CDR3 is 13 amino acids long. The CDR3 region is CATRGPDTDTQYF. DNA of the CDR3: TGTGCCACGCGGGGGCCGGACACAGATACGCAGTATTTT.

Concerning this clone itself: Additional DNA sequences in this sample encode the identical CDR3. The chain links TRBV30 to TRBJ1-6; the D gene is possibly TRBD1 (5 bases). CDR1 is GTSNPN and CDR2 is SVGIG in the germline V gene (reference sequence). This CDR3 spans 14 amino acids. The V end lost 1 base, the J end lost 5 bases, and 9 bases lay between the germline ends. The CDR3 coding sequence is TGTGCCTGGAGTGGACAGTTGGATAATTCACCCCTCCACTTT. The encoded protein is CAWSGQLDNSPLHF.